Each of the 9 T cell receptor beta chains below was sequenced from the same sample in a study of molecular identifiers for immune sequencing clone quantification. TCRdb ran MiXCR on the PCR reads and lists one entry per CDR3 protein. Seen here are 20,000 to 30,000 distinct CDR3 sequences, roughly 15% observed once, and the top ten hold roughly 1%. Sequencing input: naive CD8+ T cells from blood, with Jurkat cell RNA spiked in. The sample's subset: FACS-sorted CD8+CD4-CCR7+CD45RA+ naive T cells. The origin of the receptors is a human donor in good health. Some libraries in this study had Jurkat cell RNA spiked in.

This clonotype showed up many times. The V gene is TRBV19, the J gene TRBJ2-1, with unresolved D. Trimming left V 2 bases short and J 7 bases short, with 6 bases between. The CDR3 consists of 12 residues. Germline values: CDR1 LNHDA, CDR2 SQIVND (reference sequence). CDR3 DNA: TGTGCCAGTAGTATAAAAGGGAATGAGCAGTTCTTC. Encoded protein: CASSIKGNEQFF.

As for this clonotype: Possible read error: a much larger clone is one base away. V gene TRBV20-1 combines with J gene TRBJ1-4; D not resolved. CDR1 and CDR2 from the germline V gene are DFQATT and SNEGSKA (reference sequence). This CDR3 spans 12 amino acids. The CDR3 DNA is TGCAGTGCTAGGCCAACTAATGAAAAACCGTTTTTT. It specifies CSARPTNEKPFF.

The V gene is TRBV7-2, the J gene TRBJ2-7; no clear D. V was shortened by 3 bases and J by 1 base, with 7 bases between the two germline ends. This CDR3 comprises 13 residues. CDR1 SGHTA and CDR2 FQGNSA come from the germline V gene. The CDR3 coding sequence is TGTGCCAGCAGCTTGTCCGGTTCCTACGAGCAGTACTTC. It specifies CASSLSGSYEQYF. The variable domain in full, completed from reference TRBV7-2 and TRBJ2-7, reads GAGVSQSPSNKVTEKGKDVELRCDPISGHTALYWYRQSLGQGLEFLIYFQGNSAPDKSGLPSDRFSAERTGGSVSTLTIQRTQQEDSAVYLCASSLSGSYEQYFGPGTRLTVT.

This clonotype was picked up many times. The chain employs TRBV4-2 and TRBJ2-3; D gene uncertain. The germline gives CDR1 LGHNA, CDR2 YNFKEQ. Trimming left V 0 bases short and J 6 bases short, with 13 bases between. This CDR3 is 15 amino acids long. This CDR3 is CASSQELLTRDTQYF. Written as DNA, the CDR3 is TGTGCCAGCAGCCAAGAGCTGTTAACGAGGGATACGCAGTATTTT.

Many counts were recorded for this clonotype. The CDR3 DNA reads TGTGCCAGCAGCGCACAGGGATCCGGTCAGCCCCAGCATTTT. Its translation is CASSAQGSGQPQHF. The chain links TRBV9 to TRBJ1-5, with TRBD1 as a possible D gene (6 bases). There are 14 residues in the CDR3. Trimming took off 3 bases at V and 6 bases at J, with 13 bases between the two ends. Germline lookup yields CDR1 SGDLS and CDR2 YYNGEE.

This clonotype was seen at least ten times. V usage is TRBV20-1 and J usage is TRBJ2-3; a possible D gene is TRBD1 (6 bases). Trimming took 0 bases from V and 3 from J, leaving 10 bases between them. The CDR3 runs to 14 residues. The germline V gene encodes CDR1 DFQATT and CDR2 SNEGSKA (reference sequence). The CDR3 bases are TGCAGTGCTAGAGATTACCAGGGGACAGATACGCAGTATTTT. Protein: CSARDYQGTDTQYF.

V and J are TRBV29-1 and TRBJ2-7; D uncertain. The CDR3 extends over 15 amino acids. Germline-derived CDR1 and CDR2 are SQVTM and ANQGSEA. V lost 0 bases and J 6 bases, leaving 18 bases between the germline ends. In DNA, the CDR3 is TGCAGCGTTGAAGATTACGGCCCGGTAGGTCTCGAGCAGTACTTC. Translated: CSVEDYGPVGLEQYF.

This clonotype was counted ten times or more. The V gene is TRBV20-1, the J gene TRBJ2-7; D gene uncertain. The CDR3 contains 13 residues. Between the trimmed V and J ends, which lost 2 bases and 2 bases, there was a span of 10 bases. Germline assignment: CDR1 DFQATT and CDR2 SNEGSKA (reference sequence). The CDR3 region is CSARSLRAYEQYF. In DNA, the CDR3 is TGCAGTGCTAGAAGCCTACGGGCCTACGAGCAGTACTTC.

On this clonotype: A read error may explain this, as a much larger clone is one base away. The chain links TRBV28 to TRBJ2-4; D tentatively fits TRBD1 or TRBD2 (5 bases each). CDR1 is MDHEN, CDR2 SYDVKM, per germline. The V gene lost 3 bases and the J gene lost 2 bases, with 11 bases spanning the gap. The CDR3 runs 15 residues. The CDR3 DNA reads as TGTGCCAGCAGTTTTCTGGGGGATACCAAAAACATTCAGTACTTC. Translation: CASSFLGDTKNIQYF.